The present TCR beta chain was sequenced within a study of neurological immune-mediated disorders. This clonotype was seen at least ten times. The antigen remains undetermined. For sorted libraries, the input was 850,000 to 1,000,000 CD4+ or CD8+ T cells. 5'RACE with 10-nucleotide random UMIs generated the cDNA. TCRdb itself ran the 5' RACE reads through MiXCR, one entry per CDR3 protein. The sample records tens of thousands of distinct CDR3 sequences, around 3.8% being singletons. Points from the study as a whole: The multiple sclerosis repertoire cluster had no clinical or MRI correlate. Private repertoires in all groups were suggested by the finding that expanded clones across subjects shared no CDR3 amino acid sequences.

CDR1 and CDR2 from the germline V gene are SGHRS and YFSETQ. The CDR3 runs to 15 residues. Germline trimming cut 4 bases from V and 1 base from J; bases unmatched to any gene: 6. V and J are TRBV5-1 and TRBJ1-2; TRBD1 aligns across 8 bases. The source is a woman in her forties with multiple sclerosis. The sample comprised CD4+ T cells from blood. In DNA form, the CDR3 reads TGCGCCAGCAGCCCGCAGGGGGCTGGTAACTATGGCTACACCTTC. This gives the protein CASSPQGAGNYGYTF.